This entry lists 7 T cell receptor beta chains sequenced from one sample in a study of blood T cell repertoires in COVID-19. Sequencing used immunoSEQ multiplex PCR; TCRdb keeps in-frame clones, though not all of them. The sample lists 250,000 to 300,000 clones, approximately 90% occurring once. Material for sequencing was peripheral blood. The receptors here all came from a woman in her thirties with COVID-19, enrolled during active disease.

The chain uses TRBV5-4 and TRBJ2-1; 8 nucleotides line up with TRBD1. CDR1 SGHNT and CDR2 YYREEE come from the germline V gene (reference sequence). The CDR3 sequence is 16 residues long. After removal of 3 bases from V and 5 bases from J, the junction contained 10 bases not matched to a gene. CDR3 in DNA: TGTGCCAGCAGCTCACGAAGGGGGACAGGAAACAATGAGCAGTTCTTC. Protein product: CASSSRRGTGNNEQFF. Full variable domain (rest looked up from reference TRBV5-4 and TRBJ2-1): ETGVTQSPTHLIKTRGQQVTLRCSSQSGHNTVSWYQQALGQGPQFIFQYYREEENGRGNFPPRFSGLQFPNYSSELNVNALELDDSALYLCASSSRRGTGNNEQFFGPGTRLTVL.

The chain employs TRBV15 and TRBJ1-2, with D unresolved. Germline loops: CDR1 LNHNV, CDR2 YYDKDF (reference sequence). V was pared by 0 bases and J by 4 bases, with 9 bases between. This CDR3 is built from 14 residues. The CDR3: CATSRDAAVYGYTF. The CDR3 DNA sequence: TGTGCCACCAGCAGAGATGCAGCGGTCTATGGCTACACCTTC.

The genes are TRBV30 and TRBJ1-6; 7 bases map to TRBD1. There are 13 residues in the CDR3. Germline V gives CDR1 GTSNPN, CDR2 SVGIG (reference sequence). V gave up 4 bases and J gave up 6 bases; unmatched junction bases: 3. The DNA of the CDR3 is TGTGCCTGGACCGGGACAGTTAATTCACCCCTCCACTTT. Translated: CAWTGTVNSPLHF.

V is TRBV12-3 or TRBV12-4 and J is TRBJ1-6; 7 nucleotides line up with TRBD1. The CDR3 spans 12 residues. J was trimmed by 9 bases and V by 7 bases; bases with no gene match: 3. In DNA form, the CDR3 reads TGTGCCAGCAATAACAGGGGTTCACCCCTCCACTTT. It specifies CASNNRGSPLHF.

The CDR3 here is CASSFSGGTRSGNTIYF. The DNA for the CDR3 is TGTGCCAGCAGCTTTTCGGGAGGGACCCGCTCTGGAAACACCATATATTTT. The rearrangement uses TRBV7-6 and TRBJ1-3; D is possibly TRBD1 (5 bases). CDR3 size: 17 residues. Trimming left V 3 bases short and J 0 bases short, with 15 bases between. Germline loops: CDR1 SGHVS, CDR2 FNYEAQ.

The CDR3 DNA reads as TGTGCCAGCAGCCAGTTAACAGGGGCGGGTGAAGCTTTCTTT. Its protein is CASSQLTGAGEAFF. V gene TRBV4-2 combines with J gene TRBJ1-1; 7 nucleotides agree with TRBD1. Germline-derived CDR1 and CDR2 are LGHNA and YNFKEQ. CDR3 length: 14 amino acids. Germline trimming cut 3 bases from V and 7 bases from J; bases unmatched to any gene: 8.

This sequence joins TRBV6-5 and TRBJ1-1; D uncertain. V was trimmed by 0 bases and J by 11 bases, leaving 16 bases between them. Germline loops: CDR1 MNHEY, CDR2 SVGAGI. The CDR3 extends over 14 amino acids. This CDR3 is CASSYSATADRAFF. In DNA form, the CDR3 reads TGTGCCAGCAGTTACTCGGCTACAGCCGACCGGGCTTTCTTT.